Below, 4 T cell receptor beta chains from the same sample are listed, as sequenced in a study of CD8 T cells in Susac syndrome. RNA was extracted with the RNeasy kit, and a quantity of roughly 0.45 to 1 ug was reverse transcribed using random hexamers. TCRdb recomputed calls from the immunoSEQ multiplex PCR reads with MiXCR, one row per CDR3 protein. The sample records around 62,000 distinct CDR3 sequences, 90% to 95% being singletons. Source material: CD8+ T cells from PBMCs. The receptors shown here come from a human donor in good health.

This sequence joins TRBV27 and TRBJ2-7, with TRBD1 matching over 11 bases. V gave up 6 bases and J gave up 4 bases; unmatched junction bases: 14. Germline-derived CDR1 and CDR2 are MNHEY and SMNVEV (reference sequence). The CDR3 contains 17 residues. The DNA for the CDR3 is TGTGCCAGCAGCCCTCGACCTACGGACAGGGGGCTATACGAGCAGTACTTC. Residues: CASSPRPTDRGLYEQYF.

V usage is TRBV24-1 and J usage is TRBJ2-1; 13 nucleotides match TRBD2. The CDR3 extends over 19 amino acids. Germline loops: CDR1 KGHDR, CDR2 SFDVKD. V dropped 9 bases and J dropped 0; count of bases not matched to a gene: 13. As DNA, the CDR3 is TGTGCCACCGGATCCGGGACTAGCGGGGTTTCCAGCTCCTACAATGAGCAGTTCTTC. It specifies CATGSGTSGVSSSYNEQFF.

The V gene is TRBV6-5, the J gene TRBJ1-2, with 7 bases fitting TRBD1. The CDR3 contains 15 residues. Trimming cost V 2 bases and J 0 bases; bases outside gene matches: 3. Germline V gene sequence: CDR1 MNHEY, CDR2 SVGAGI. CDR3 DNA sequence: TGTGCCAGCAGTTACCGGGACAGCCCTAACTATGGCTACACCTTC. It specifies CASSYRDSPNYGYTF.

This clonotype was detected once. The J gene is TRBJ2-2, the V gene TRBV6-1, with 9 bases that match TRBD1. The CDR3 extends over 17 amino acids. CDR1 MNHNS and CDR2 SASEGT come from the germline V gene. V was pared by 6 bases and J by 1 base, with 9 bases of the junction left unmatched. CDR3 coding DNA: TGTGCCAGCAGACCCGGGACAGGGAGTTTGAACACCGGGGAGCTGTTTTTT. This sequence encodes CASRPGTGSLNTGELFF.